This T cell receptor beta chain was recorded in a study of regulatory T cells in long-lasting Graves disease. The time point is: newly diagnosed GD, antithyroid drugs for less than 3 months. TCR sequences were obtained from RNA taken from PBMCs. The patient group derived from an endocrinology department in Xi'an, China. Combining iRepertoire HTBI primers with Arm-PCR of CDR3 regions, the authors built TCR beta libraries. MiXCR, applied by TCRdb to the multiplex PCR reads, yields one record per CDR3 protein. The profile shows fewer than 350,000 distinct CDR3 sequences, over 15% of them singletons. This clonotype was detected only a few times. CDR1 LGHNA and CDR2 YNFKEQ come from the germline V gene. This CDR3 has 15 amino acids. V shed 0 bases and J shed 0 bases, with 5 bases lying between them.

J is TRBJ1-4 and V is TRBV4-2; D gene uncertain. The source of this sequence is a female donor with Graves disease. The specimen was peripheral blood mononuclear cells (PBMCs), collected at new diagnosis, from a patient treated with antithyroid drugs. The CDR3 sequence is CASSQEDATNEKLFF. For the CDR3, the DNA is TGTGCCAGCAGCCAAGAGGATGCAACTAATGAAAAACTGTTTTTT.